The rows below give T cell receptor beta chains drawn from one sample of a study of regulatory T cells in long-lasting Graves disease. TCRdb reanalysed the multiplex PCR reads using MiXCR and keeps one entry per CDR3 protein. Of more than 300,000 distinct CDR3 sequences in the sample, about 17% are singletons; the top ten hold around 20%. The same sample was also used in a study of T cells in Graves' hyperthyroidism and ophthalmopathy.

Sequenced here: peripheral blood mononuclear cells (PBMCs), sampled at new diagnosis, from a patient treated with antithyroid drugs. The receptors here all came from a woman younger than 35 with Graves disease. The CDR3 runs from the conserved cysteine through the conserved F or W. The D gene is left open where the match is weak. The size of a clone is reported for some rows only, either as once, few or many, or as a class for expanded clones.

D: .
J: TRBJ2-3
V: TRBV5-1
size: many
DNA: TGCGCCAGCAGCACAACCGGGGTCCCTGATACGCAGTATTTT
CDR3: CASSTTGVPDTQYF

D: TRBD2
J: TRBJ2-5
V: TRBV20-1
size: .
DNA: TGCAGTGCTAGAGGGGATACTAGCGGGGGACTACAAGAGACCCAGTACTTC
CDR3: CSARGDTSGGLQETQYF

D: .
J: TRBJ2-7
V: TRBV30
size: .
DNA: TGTGCCTGGAGGGAAGGGTTTTCCGAGCAGTACTTC
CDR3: CAWREGFSEQYF

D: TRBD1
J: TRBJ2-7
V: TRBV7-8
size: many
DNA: TGTGCCAGCAGTTTTACAGGGGACCAAAGCTCCTACGAGCAGTACTTC
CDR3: CASSFTGDQSSYEQYF

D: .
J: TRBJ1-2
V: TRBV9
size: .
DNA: TGTGCCAGCAGCGTAGGGACGTTTTATGGCTACACCTTC
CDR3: CASSVGTFYGYTF

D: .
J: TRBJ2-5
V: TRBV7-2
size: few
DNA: TGTGCCAGCAGCTTAGGGCAGGCATCCCGGCCCCAAGAGACCCAGTACTTC
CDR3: CASSLGQASRPQETQYF

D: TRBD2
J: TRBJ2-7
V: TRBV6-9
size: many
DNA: TGTGCCAGCAGTTACCAGGCGGGGGGCTACTCCTACGAGCAGTACTTC
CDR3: CASSYQAGGYSYEQYF

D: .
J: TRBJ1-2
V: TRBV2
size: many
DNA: TGTGCCAGCAGTGAAGACAGGGAGTCGGGTGGCTACACCTTC
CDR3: CASSEDRESGGYTF

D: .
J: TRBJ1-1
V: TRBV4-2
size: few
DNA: TGTGCCAGCAGCTTAACGTCGGGGGGTACTGAAGCTTTCTTT
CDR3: CASSLTSGGTEAFF

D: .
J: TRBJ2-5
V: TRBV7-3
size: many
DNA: TGTGCCAGCAGCTTAGACGGGAGTAAAGGAGAGACCCAGTACTTC
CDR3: CASSLDGSKGETQYF

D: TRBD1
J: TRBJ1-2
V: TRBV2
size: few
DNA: TGTGCCAGCAGGAGACCCGGGACAGGGGAAAACTATGGCTACACCTTC
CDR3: CASRRPGTGENYGYTF

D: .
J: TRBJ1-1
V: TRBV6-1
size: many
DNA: TGTGCCAGCAGTGAGGCGACAGTATTAAACACTGAAGCTTTCTTT
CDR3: CASSEATVLNTEAFF

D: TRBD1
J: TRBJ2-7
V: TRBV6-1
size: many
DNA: TGTGCCAGCAGCCGGGACAGGGGGCTCTACGAGCAGTACTTC
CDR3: CASSRDRGLYEQYF

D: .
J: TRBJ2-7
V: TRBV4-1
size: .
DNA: TGCGCCAGCCGAAGGCAGGGCTCCTACGAGCAGTACTTC
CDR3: CASRRQGSYEQYF

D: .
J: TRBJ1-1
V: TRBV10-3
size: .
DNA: TGTGCCATCAGTGAGTCTGCGGGGCTGGGTGAAGCTTTCTTT
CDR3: CAISESAGLGEAFF

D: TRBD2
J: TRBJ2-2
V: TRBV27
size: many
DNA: TGTGCCAGCAGTTTTCCTCCCGGGACTAGCGGGAGGGCCCGAATCGGGGAGCTGTTTTTT
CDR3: CASSFPPGTSGRARIGELFF

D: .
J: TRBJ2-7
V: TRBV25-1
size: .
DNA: TGTGCCAGCAGTTACCTATTGGGGGAGCAGTACTTC
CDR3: CASSYLLGEQYF

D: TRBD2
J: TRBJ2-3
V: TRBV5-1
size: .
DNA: TGCGCCAGCAGCCCTAGGGGGGTGACTAGCGGCTCTAGCACAGATACGCAGTATTTT
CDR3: CASSPRGVTSGSSTDTQYF

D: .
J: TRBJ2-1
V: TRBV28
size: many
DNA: TGTGCCAGCAGTTTCTTGCGGACCTCCTACAATGAGCAGTTCTTC
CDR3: CASSFLRTSYNEQFF

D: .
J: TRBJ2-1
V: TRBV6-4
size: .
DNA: TGTGCCAGCAGTAAGACCGAGGACAGCGACTACAATGAGCAGTTCTTC
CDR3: CASSKTEDSDYNEQFF

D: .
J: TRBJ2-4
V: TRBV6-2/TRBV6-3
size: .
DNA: TGTGCCAGCAGTTATTCCAGGGATGCCAAAAACATTCAGTACTTC
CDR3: CASSYSRDAKNIQYF

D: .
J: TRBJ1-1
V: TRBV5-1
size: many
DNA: TGCGCCAGCAGCTTACGGGACGGCAATGAAGCTTTCTTT
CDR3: CASSLRDGNEAFF

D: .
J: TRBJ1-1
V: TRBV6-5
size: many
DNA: TGTGCCAGCAGTTACACAAGCCGGGGGGCCCGAGGGAGTGAAGCTTTCTTT
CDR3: CASSYTSRGARGSEAFF

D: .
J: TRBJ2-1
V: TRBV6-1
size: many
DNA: TGTGCCAGCAGTGAAGCGGTCGGGGGGCGGTCGTGGAATGAGCAGTTCTTC
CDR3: CASSEAVGGRSWNEQFF

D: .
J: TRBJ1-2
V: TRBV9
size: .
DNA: TGTGCCAGCAGCGACCCGGGGGATGGCTACACCTTC
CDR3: CASSDPGDGYTF

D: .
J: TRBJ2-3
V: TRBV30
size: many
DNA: TGTGCCTGGAGTTCGGGAGATACGCAGTATTTT
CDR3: CAWSSGDTQYF

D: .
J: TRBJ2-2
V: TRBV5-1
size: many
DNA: TGCGCCAGCAGCTTGACGGGGACGGACACCGGGGAGCTGTTTTTT
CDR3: CASSLTGTDTGELFF

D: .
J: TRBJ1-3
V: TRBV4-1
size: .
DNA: TGCGCCAGCAGCCAACTGAGGGGAGTACACTCCAACTCTGGAAACACCATATATTTT
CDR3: CASSQLRGVHSNSGNTIYF

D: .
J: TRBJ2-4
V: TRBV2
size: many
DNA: TGTGCCAGCAGTGATCGCTTCCGGACGGCACTAGCCAAAAACATTCAGTACTTC
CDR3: CASSDRFRTALAKNIQYF

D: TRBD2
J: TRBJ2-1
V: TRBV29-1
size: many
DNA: TGCAGCGTTGAATCCAGCGGGGGCCCCCCCTACAATGAGCAGTTCTTC
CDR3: CSVESSGGPPYNEQFF

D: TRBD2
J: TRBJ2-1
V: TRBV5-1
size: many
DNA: TGCGCCAGCAGCTTGGCTCTAGCGGGACGATACTACAATGAGCAGTTCTTC
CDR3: CASSLALAGRYYNEQFF

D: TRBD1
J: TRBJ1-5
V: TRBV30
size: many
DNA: TGTGCCTGGAGTACAACCAGGGGGCAGAATCAGCCCCAGCATTTT
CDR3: CAWSTTRGQNQPQHF

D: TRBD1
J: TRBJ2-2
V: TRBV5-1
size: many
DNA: TGCGCCAGCAGCACGGGACAGGGGGACACCGGGGAGCTGTTTTTT
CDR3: CASSTGQGDTGELFF